This record looks at one T cell receptor (beta chain) sequence and its context. This sample is drawn from a study of blood T cell repertoires in COVID-19. In the study overall: Material from acute and convalescent COVID-19 was sourced from the United States, Italy and Spain. PBMCs, B-cell-depleted T cells, or T cells were the source of the cDNA or gDNA that made up the material.

The repertoire was sequenced with immunoSEQ multiplex PCR; TCRdb's copy has only in-frame clones and lacks some. The sample has about 90,000 clones, 72% seen once. The sample was peripheral blood. This TCR came from a woman older than 75 with acute or convalescent COVID-19.

CDR3 nucleotides: TGTGCCAGCAGCTCTAACGGCTGGTGGACAGGGCAGGCCGGAAACACCATATATTTT. Translated, it gives CASSSNGWWTGQAGNTIYF. The chain has TRBV5-6 and TRBJ1-3; TRBD1 matches at 8 bases. The CDR3 consists of 19 residues. J lost 4 bases, V lost 3 bases, and 18 bases had no gene match. CDR1 is SGHDT, CDR2 YYEEEE, per germline.